This T cell receptor beta chain is drawn from a study of cytomegalovirus exposure and HLA in healthy donors. Germline CDR1 is MNHEY and CDR2 is SMNVEV (reference sequence). V lost 10 bases, J lost 3 bases, and 15 bases stayed unmatched. This CDR3 has 16 residues. A multiplex PCR was run with 60 Vbeta primers and 13 Jbeta primers. Data came from immunoSEQ multiplex PCR; TCRdb stores just in-frame clones and leaves some out. The table has 150,000 or so clones, more than 75% seen once. This clone has more than one count but fewer than ten. Input material: PBMCs. This sequence was found in a man aged 30 to 45 in good health and CMV-seropositive. The gene calls are TRBV27 and TRBJ1-1, with 9 bases identical to TRBD1. CDR3 sequence (DNA): TGTGCCATCCTTGGGACAGGGTTTTCCTTGGACACTGAAGCTTTCTTT. Translated: CAILGTGFSLDTEAFF.